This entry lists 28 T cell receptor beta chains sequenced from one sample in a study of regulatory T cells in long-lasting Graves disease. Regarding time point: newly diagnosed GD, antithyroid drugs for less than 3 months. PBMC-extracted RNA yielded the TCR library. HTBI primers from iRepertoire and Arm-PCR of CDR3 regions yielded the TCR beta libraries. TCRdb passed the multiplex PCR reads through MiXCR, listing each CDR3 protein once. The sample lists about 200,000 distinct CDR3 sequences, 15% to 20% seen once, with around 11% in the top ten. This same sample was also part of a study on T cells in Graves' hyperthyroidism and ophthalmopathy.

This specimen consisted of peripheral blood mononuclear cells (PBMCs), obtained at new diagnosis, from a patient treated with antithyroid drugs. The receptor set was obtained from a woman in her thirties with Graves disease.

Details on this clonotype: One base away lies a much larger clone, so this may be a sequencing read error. The CDR3: CASSTRGGGGETDTQYF. CDR3 bases: TGTGCCAGCAGCACTCGTGGGGGGGGAGGTGAGACAGATACGCAGTATTTT. This chain joins TRBV4-2 and TRBJ2-3, with 7 bases lining up with TRBD2. The CDR3 is 17 amino acids. With V trimmed by 5 bases and J by 3 bases, 14 bases remained unmatched. From germline, CDR1 is LGHNA and CDR2 YNFKEQ.

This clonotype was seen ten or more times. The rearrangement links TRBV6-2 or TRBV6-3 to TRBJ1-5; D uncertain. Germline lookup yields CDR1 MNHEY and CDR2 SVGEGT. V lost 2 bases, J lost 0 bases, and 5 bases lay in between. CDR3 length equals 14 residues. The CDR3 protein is CASSYVNSNQPQHF. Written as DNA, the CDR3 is TGTGCCAGCAGTTACGTTAATAGCAATCAGCCCCAGCATTTT.

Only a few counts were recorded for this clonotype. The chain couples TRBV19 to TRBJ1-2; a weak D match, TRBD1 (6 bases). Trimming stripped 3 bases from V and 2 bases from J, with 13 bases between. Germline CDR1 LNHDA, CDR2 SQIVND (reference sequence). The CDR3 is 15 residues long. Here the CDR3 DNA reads TGTGCCAGTAGTATCACAGGGATGGTAAACTATGGCTACACCTTC. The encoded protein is CASSITGMVNYGYTF.

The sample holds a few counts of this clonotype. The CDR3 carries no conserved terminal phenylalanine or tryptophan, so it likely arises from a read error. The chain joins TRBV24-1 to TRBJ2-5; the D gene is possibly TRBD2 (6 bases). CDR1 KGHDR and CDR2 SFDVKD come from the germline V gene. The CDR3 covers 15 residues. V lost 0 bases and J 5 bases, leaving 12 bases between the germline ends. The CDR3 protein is CATSDLRAGLETQYR. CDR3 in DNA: TGTGCCACCAGTGATTTGCGCGCGGGGCTGGAGACCCAGTACCGC.

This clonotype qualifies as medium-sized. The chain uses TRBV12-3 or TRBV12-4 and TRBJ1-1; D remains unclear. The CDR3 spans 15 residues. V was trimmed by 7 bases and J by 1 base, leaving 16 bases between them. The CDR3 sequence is CASTPTRQSNTEAFF. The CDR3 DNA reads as TGTGCCAGCACTCCGACACGGCAATCGAACACTGAAGCTTTCTTT.

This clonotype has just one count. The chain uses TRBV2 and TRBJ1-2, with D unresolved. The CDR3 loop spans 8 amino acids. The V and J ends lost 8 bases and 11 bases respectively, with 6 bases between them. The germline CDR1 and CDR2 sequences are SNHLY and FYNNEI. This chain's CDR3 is CASGRYTF. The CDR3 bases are TGTGCCAGCGGACGATACACCTTC.

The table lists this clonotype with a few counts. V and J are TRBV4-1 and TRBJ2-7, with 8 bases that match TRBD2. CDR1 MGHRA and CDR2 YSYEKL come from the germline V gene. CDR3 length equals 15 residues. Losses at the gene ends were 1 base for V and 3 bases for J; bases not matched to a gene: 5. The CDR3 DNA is TGCGCCAGCAGCCAAGTTACTAGCGGTAGCTACGAGCAGTACTTC. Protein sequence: CASSQVTSGSYEQYF.

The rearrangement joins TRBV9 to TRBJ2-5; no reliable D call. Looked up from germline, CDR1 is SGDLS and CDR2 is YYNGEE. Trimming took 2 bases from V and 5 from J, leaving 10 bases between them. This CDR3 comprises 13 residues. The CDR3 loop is CASSVAPPETQYF. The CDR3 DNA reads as TGTGCCAGCAGCGTCGCCCCGCCCGAGACCCAGTACTTC.

The CDR3 sequence: CASSPPVGGGSYNEQFF. CDR3 coding DNA: TGTGCCAGCTCACCACCGGTTGGGGGAGGCTCCTACAATGAGCAGTTCTTC. This chain connects TRBV18 to TRBJ2-1; weak D call: TRBD2 (6 bases). The CDR3 extends over 17 amino acids. With 0 bases removed from V and 0 bases from J, the gap between germline ends came to 12 bases. CDR1 KGHSH and CDR2 LQKENI come from the germline V gene.

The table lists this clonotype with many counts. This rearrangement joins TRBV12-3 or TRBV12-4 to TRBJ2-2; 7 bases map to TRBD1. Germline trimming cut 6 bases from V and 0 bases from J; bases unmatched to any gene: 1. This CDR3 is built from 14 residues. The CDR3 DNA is TGTGCCAGCAGGGGACAGCCGAACACCGGGGAGCTGTTTTTT. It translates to CASRGQPNTGELFF.

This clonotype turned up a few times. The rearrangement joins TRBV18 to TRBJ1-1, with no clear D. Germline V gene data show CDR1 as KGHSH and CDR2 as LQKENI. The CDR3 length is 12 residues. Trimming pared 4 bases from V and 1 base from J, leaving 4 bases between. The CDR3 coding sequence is TGTGCCAGCTCACGGACGAACACTGAAGCTTTCTTT. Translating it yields CASSRTNTEAFF.

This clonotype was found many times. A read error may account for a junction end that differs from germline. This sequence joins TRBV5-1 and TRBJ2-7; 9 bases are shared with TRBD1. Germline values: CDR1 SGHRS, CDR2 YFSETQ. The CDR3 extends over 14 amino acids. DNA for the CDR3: TGTGCCAGCAGCTGGGACAGGGCATCCTACGAGCAGTACTTC. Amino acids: CASSWDRASYEQYF.

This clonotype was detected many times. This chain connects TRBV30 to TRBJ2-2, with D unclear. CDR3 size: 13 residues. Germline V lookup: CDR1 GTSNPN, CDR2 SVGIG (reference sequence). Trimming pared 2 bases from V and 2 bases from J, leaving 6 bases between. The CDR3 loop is CAWSLSNTGELFF. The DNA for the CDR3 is TGTGCCTGGAGTCTTAGTAACACCGGGGAGCTGTTTTTT. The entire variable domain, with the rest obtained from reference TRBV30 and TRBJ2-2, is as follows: SQTIHQWPATLVQPVGSPLSLECTVEGTSNPNLYWYRQAAGRGLQLLFYSVGIGQISSEVPQNLSASRPQDRQFILSSKKLLLSDSGFYLCAWSLSNTGELFFGEGSRLTVL.

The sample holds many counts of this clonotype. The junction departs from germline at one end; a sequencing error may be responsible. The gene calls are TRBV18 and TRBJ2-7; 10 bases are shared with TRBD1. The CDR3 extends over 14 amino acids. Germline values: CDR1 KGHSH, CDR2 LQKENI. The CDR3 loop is CASSLGQGEYAQYF. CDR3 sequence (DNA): TGTGCCAGCTCACTTGGACAGGGGGAATACGCGCAGTACTTC. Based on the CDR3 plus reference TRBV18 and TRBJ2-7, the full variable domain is NAGVMQNPRHLVRRRGQEARLRCSPMKGHSHVYWYRQLPEEGLKFMVYLQKENIIDESGMPKERFSAEFPKEGPSILRIQQVVRGDSAAYFCASSLGQGEYAQYFGPGTRLTVT.

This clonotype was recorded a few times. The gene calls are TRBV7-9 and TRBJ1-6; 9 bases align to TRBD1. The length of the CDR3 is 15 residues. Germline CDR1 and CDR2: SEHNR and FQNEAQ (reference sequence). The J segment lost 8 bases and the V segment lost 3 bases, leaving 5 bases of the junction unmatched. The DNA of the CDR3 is TGTGCCAGCAGCTTGGGGACAGGGATGTATTCACCCCTCCACTTT. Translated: CASSLGTGMYSPLHF.

CDR3 sequence: CATGGSTDTQYF. For the CDR3, the DNA is TGTGCCACCGGCGGGTCCACAGATACGCAGTATTTT. The V gene is TRBV24-1, the J gene TRBJ2-3; weak D call: TRBD2 (5 bases). The CDR3 is 12 amino acids. The V gene lost 9 bases and the J gene lost 2 bases, with 8 bases spanning the gap. CDR1 is KGHDR and CDR2 is SFDVKD in the germline V gene.

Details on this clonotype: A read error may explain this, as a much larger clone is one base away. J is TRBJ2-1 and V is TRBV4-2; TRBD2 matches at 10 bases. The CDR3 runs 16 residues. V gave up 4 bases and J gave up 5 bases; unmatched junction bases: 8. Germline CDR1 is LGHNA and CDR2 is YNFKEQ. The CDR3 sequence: CASSPGGLAAHNEQFF. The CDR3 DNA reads TGTGCCAGCAGCCCTGGCGGACTAGCGGCACACAATGAGCAGTTCTTC.

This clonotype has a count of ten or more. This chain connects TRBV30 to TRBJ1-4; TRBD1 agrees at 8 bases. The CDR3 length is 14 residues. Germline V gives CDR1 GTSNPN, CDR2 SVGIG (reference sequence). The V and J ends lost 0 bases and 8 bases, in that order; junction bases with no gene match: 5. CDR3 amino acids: CAWSVRRGREKLFF. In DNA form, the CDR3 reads TGTGCCTGGAGTGTACGCAGGGGGCGGGAAAAACTGTTTTTT.

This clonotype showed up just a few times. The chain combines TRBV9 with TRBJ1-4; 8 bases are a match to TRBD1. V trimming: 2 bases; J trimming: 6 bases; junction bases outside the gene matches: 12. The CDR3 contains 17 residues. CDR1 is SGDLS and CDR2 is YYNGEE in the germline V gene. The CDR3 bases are TGTGCCAGCAGCGTTAAGGGGACAGGATTAATCGATGAAAAACTGTTTTTT. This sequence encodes CASSVKGTGLIDEKLFF.

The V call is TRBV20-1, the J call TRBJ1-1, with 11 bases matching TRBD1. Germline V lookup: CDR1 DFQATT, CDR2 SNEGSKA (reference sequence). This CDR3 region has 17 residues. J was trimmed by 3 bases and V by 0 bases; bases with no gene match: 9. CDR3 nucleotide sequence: TGCAGTGCTAGAGACTTGGACAGGGGGCTGTGGGACACTGAAGCTTTCTTT. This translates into CSARDLDRGLWDTEAFF.

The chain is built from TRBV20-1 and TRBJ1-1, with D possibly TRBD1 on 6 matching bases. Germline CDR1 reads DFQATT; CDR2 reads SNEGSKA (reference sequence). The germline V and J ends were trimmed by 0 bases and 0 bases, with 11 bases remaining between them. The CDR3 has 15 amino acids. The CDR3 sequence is CSARDGGQVNTEAFF. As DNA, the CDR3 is TGCAGTGCTAGAGATGGGGGCCAGGTGAACACTGAAGCTTTCTTT.

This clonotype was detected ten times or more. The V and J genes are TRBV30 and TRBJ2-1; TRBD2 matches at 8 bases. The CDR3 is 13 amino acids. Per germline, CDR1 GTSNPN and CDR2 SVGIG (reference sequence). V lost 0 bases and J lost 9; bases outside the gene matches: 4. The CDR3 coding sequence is TGTGCCTGGAGTGTACACAGCGGGAGTGAGCAGTTCTTC. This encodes CAWSVHSGSEQFF.

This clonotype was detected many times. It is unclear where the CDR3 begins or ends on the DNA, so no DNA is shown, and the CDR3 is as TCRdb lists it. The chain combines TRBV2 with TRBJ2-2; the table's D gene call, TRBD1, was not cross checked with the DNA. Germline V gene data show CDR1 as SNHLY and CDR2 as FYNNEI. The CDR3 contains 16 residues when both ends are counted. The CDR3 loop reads CASRAPQGATPGSCFF.

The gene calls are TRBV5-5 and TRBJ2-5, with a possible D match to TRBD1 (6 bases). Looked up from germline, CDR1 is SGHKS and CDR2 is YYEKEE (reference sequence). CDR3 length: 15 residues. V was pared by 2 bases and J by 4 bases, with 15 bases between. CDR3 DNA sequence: TGTGCCAGCAGCTTTTTTTCCAGGGGAGTAGAGACCCAGTACTTC. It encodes CASSFFSRGVETQYF.

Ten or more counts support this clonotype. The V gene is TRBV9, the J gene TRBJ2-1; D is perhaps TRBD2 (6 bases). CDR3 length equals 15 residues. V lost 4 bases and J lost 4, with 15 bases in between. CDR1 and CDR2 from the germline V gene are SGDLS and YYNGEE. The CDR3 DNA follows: TGTGCCAGCAGCCCCCGCCGGGAGCAGTACAATGAGCAGTTCTTC. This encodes CASSPRREQYNEQFF.

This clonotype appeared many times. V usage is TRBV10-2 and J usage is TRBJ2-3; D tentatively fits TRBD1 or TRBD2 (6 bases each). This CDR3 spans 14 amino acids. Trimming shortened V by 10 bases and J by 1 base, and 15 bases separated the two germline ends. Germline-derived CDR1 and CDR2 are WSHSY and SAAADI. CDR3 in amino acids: CATRSGARTDTQYF. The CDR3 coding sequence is TGCGCCACCAGGTCGGGGGCCCGCACAGATACGCAGTATTTT.

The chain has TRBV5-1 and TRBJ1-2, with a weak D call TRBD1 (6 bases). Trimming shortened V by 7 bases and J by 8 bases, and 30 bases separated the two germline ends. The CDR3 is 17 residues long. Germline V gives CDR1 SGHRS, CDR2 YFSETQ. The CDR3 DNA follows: TGCGCCAGCGGCCTACAGACCCCTGCGACAGGTGGGGTGGGCTACACCTTC. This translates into CASGLQTPATGGVGYTF.

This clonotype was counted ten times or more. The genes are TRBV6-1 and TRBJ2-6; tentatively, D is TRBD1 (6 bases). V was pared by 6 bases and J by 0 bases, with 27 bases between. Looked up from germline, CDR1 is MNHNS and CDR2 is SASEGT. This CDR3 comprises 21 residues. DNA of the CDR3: TGTGCCAGCAGCCCAACAGGGTCGGCTCCCGATTACCACTCTGGGGCCAACGTCCTGACTTTC. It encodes CASSPTGSAPDYHSGANVLTF.